The 28 T cell receptor beta chains presented below share a single source sample, sequenced in a study of T cell responses to AZD1222 COVID-19 vaccine. The protocol was immunoSEQ multiplex PCR, while the TCRdb copy is restricted to in-frame clones and leaves out a portion. The sample yields around 130,000 clones, roughly 85% seen once. The sequenced sample was peripheral blood, obtained on day 0 of AZD1222 vaccination. The receptors originated from an adult in good health.

This clone has only a few counts. CDR3 bases: TGCGCCAGCAGCTTGGACGGGCGGGACCACAATGAGCAGTTCTTC. Translation: CASSLDGRDHNEQFF. The chain employs TRBV5-1 and TRBJ2-1, with D possibly TRBD2 on 6 matching bases. Trimming pared 0 bases from V and 5 bases from J, leaving 12 bases between. CDR3 length equals 15 residues. Per germline, CDR1 SGHRS and CDR2 YFSETQ.

The chain uses TRBV6-5 and TRBJ2-7; D is perhaps TRBD2 (6 bases). This CDR3 contains 14 residues. From germline, CDR1 is MNHEY and CDR2 SVGAGI. Trimming removed 5 bases from V and 2 bases from J, with 13 bases in between. The DNA for the CDR3 is TGTGCCAGCAGTCCGGGACTCCCAACCTACGAGCAGTACTTC. It translates to CASSPGLPTYEQYF.

V is TRBV7-6 and J is TRBJ1-5; weak D call: TRBD1 (6 bases). The CDR3 covers 16 residues. V was shortened by 2 bases and J by 6 bases, with 17 bases between the two germline ends. Germline V gene lookup returns CDR1 SGHVS and CDR2 FNYEAQ. CDR3 sequence (DNA): TGTGCCAGCAGCTTATATCGGGGGGCCTCTGGTCAGCCCCAGCATTTT. Translated: CASSLYRGASGQPQHF.

V and J are TRBV11-3 and TRBJ1-2; maybe TRBD1 (5 bases). V shed 5 bases and J shed 5 bases, with 15 bases lying between them. The CDR3 is made up of 14 amino acids. CDR1 SGHNT and CDR2 YENEEA come from the germline V gene. In nucleotides, the CDR3 is TGTGCCAGCAGCGCGGGGACCGACCTTTATGGCTACACCTTC. The encoded protein is CASSAGTDLYGYTF.

The chain is built from TRBV30 and TRBJ1-2; D might be TRBD1 (5 bases). Germline V gives CDR1 GTSNPN, CDR2 SVGIG (reference sequence). The ends were cut back, 0 bases at V and 8 bases at J, with 13 bases in the middle. This CDR3 is built from 13 residues. For the CDR3, the DNA is TGTGCCTGGAGTGTAAAAGGGGAGGAGGGCTACACCTTC. Protein: CAWSVKGEEGYTF.

The chain has TRBV18 and TRBJ2-5, with D perhaps TRBD1 (6 bases). The CDR3 is 14 amino acids. V gave up 4 bases and J gave up 2 bases, with 11 bases separating them. Germline loops: CDR1 KGHSH, CDR2 LQKENI. CDR3: CASSLTTGQETQYF. CDR3 nucleotides: TGTGCCAGCTCACTTACTACAGGGCAAGAGACCCAGTACTTC. The variable domain in full, completed from reference TRBV18 and TRBJ2-5, reads NAGVMQNPRHLVRRRGQEARLRCSPMKGHSHVYWYRQLPEEGLKFMVYLQKENIIDESGMPKERFSAEFPKEGPSILRIQQVVRGDSAAYFCASSLTTGQETQYFGPGTRLLVL.

This chain joins TRBV24-1 and TRBJ2-3; D ambiguous. The CDR3 spans 12 residues. Trimming shortened V by 4 bases and J by 2 bases, and 3 bases separated the two germline ends. The germline gives CDR1 KGHDR, CDR2 SFDVKD. The CDR3 sequence is CATSDPTDTQYF. The CDR3 coding sequence is TGTGCCACCAGTGACCCCACAGATACGCAGTATTTT.

As to this clone: Sequence at one end of the junction differs from germline and may be a read error. CDR3 in DNA: TGTGCCAGTAGTCTAGATGCCGGGACAGGGGGGAACACTGAAGCTTTCTTT. This codes for CASSLDAGTGGNTEAFF. V is TRBV19 and J is TRBJ1-1; 11 nucleotides line up with TRBD1. This CDR3 contains 17 residues. From germline, CDR1 is LNHDA and CDR2 SQIVND (reference sequence). The whole variable domain, filled in from reference TRBV19 and TRBJ1-1, reads DGGITQSPKYLFRKEGQNVTLSCEQNLNHDAMYWYRQDPGQGLRLIYYSQIVNDFQKGDIAEGYSVSREKKESFPLTVTSAQKNPTAFYLCASSLDAGTGGNTEAFFGQGTRLTVV.

This CDR3 reads CASSFPGDSPLHF. The CDR3 DNA reads TGTGCCAGCAGCTTCCCTGGGGATTCACCCCTCCACTTT. The rearrangement uses TRBV7-9 and TRBJ1-6; D gene ambiguous. In germline, CDR1 is SEHNR, CDR2 FQNEAQ (reference sequence). Trimming shortened V by 3 bases and J by 8 bases, and 8 bases separated the two germline ends. This CDR3 comprises 13 residues.

V gene TRBV4-2 combines with J gene TRBJ2-7, with D tentatively TRBD1 (6 bases). Trimming stripped 0 bases from V and 3 bases from J, with 15 bases between. The CDR3 is 16 residues long. Germline CDR1 is LGHNA and CDR2 is YNFKEQ. In DNA form, the CDR3 reads TGTGCCAGCAGCCAAGATCAAGGGGACACCCACTACGAGCAGTACTTC. Amino acid sequence: CASSQDQGDTHYEQYF.

The V and J genes are TRBV5-1 and TRBJ2-6; D is uncertain. Germline V lookup: CDR1 SGHRS, CDR2 YFSETQ. V was cut by 1 base and J by 0 bases, with 5 bases left in between. The CDR3 is 15 residues long. CDR3 region: CASSLMGSGANVLTF. The CDR3, as DNA: TGCGCCAGCAGCTTGATGGGCTCTGGGGCCAACGTCCTGACTTTC.

The V gene is TRBV4-3, the J gene TRBJ1-1; tentatively, D is TRBD1 (6 bases). The CDR3 sequence is 14 residues long. The V gene lost 4 bases and the J gene lost 1 base, with 10 bases spanning the gap. Germline V gene sequence: CDR1 LGHNA, CDR2 YSLEER. CDR3 residues: CASSRTEWNTEAFF. CDR3 nucleotide sequence: TGCGCCAGCAGCCGGACAGAATGGAACACTGAAGCTTTCTTT.

J is TRBJ1-1 and V is TRBV5-5; 8 bases are shared with TRBD1. J was trimmed by 4 bases and V by 4 bases; bases with no gene match: 6. Germline V CDR1 and CDR2: SGHKS, YYEKEE (reference sequence). CDR3 length: 14 residues. CDR3 protein: CASSPVGTGTEAFF. The CDR3 nucleotides read TGTGCCAGCAGCCCAGTAGGGACAGGCACTGAAGCTTTCTTT.

Turning to this clone: The sample holds other DNA sequences that translate to the same CDR3. The chain is built from TRBV2 and TRBJ1-5, with 9 bases aligning to TRBD1. Looked up from germline, CDR1 is SNHLY and CDR2 is FYNNEI. This CDR3 spans 14 amino acids. Trimming took 8 bases from V and 3 from J; bases not matched to a gene: 5. The CDR3 nucleotides read TGTGCCAGCTCTGGACAGGGGAACAATCAGCCCCAGCATTTT. Amino acids: CASSGQGNNQPQHF.

The rearrangement uses TRBV28 and TRBJ1-5; D is unresolved. The V gene lost 4 bases and the J gene lost 0 bases, with 13 bases spanning the gap. Germline values: CDR1 MDHEN, CDR2 SYDVKM. The CDR3 length is 16 residues. The CDR3 DNA sequence: TGTGCCAGCAGTTCTTGGACCGAGTATAGCAATCAGCCCCAGCATTTT. It encodes CASSSWTEYSNQPQHF. The full variable domain, rest sourced from reference TRBV28 and TRBJ1-5, is DVKVTQSSRYLVKRTGEKVFLECVQDMDHENMFWYRQDPGLGLRLIYFSYDVKMKEKGDIPEGYSVSREKKERFSLILESASTNQTSMYLCASSSWTEYSNQPQHFGDGTRLSIL.

The V gene is TRBV10-3, the J gene TRBJ1-1, with no clear D. V lost 6 bases, J lost 3 bases, and 8 bases lay in between. Per the germline V gene, CDR1 is ENHRY and CDR2 is SYGVKD. The CDR3 has 12 amino acids. The CDR3 protein is CAIRGWDTEAFF. The CDR3 nucleotides read TGTGCCATCAGGGGGTGGGACACTGAAGCTTTCTTT.

The V call is TRBV10-1, the J call TRBJ2-7; maybe TRBD1 (6 bases). The V and J ends lost 3 bases and 5 bases respectively, with 8 bases between them. This CDR3 comprises 12 residues. CDR1 is WNHNN, CDR2 SYGVQD, per germline (reference sequence). The CDR3 DNA sequence: TGCGCCAGCAGTGATAACAGGGACGAGCAGTACTTC. This encodes CASSDNRDEQYF.

Here the CDR3 DNA reads TGTGCCAGCAGCAAAGAGGCGCCTGGGGCCAACGTCCTGACTTTC. This codes for CASSKEAPGANVLTF. The chain employs TRBV21-1 and TRBJ2-6. TRBV21-1 is reported as a pseudogene. CDR3 length: 15 residues.

The V and J genes are TRBV6-5 and TRBJ1-6, with a weak D call TRBD1 (5 bases). V shed 6 bases and J shed 8 bases, with 11 bases lying between them. The CDR3 contains 13 residues. CDR1 is MNHEY, CDR2 SVGAGI, per germline. The CDR3 nucleotides read TGTGCCAGCAGCGGCAGGGTTTATTCACCCCTCCACTTT. As protein: CASSGRVYSPLHF.

The chain recombines TRBV5-1 with TRBJ1-4; 7 positions agree with TRBD1. The trim removed 4 bases at V and 8 bases at J, leaving 8 bases unmatched. Germline values: CDR1 SGHRS, CDR2 YFSETQ. The CDR3 runs to 14 residues. This CDR3 reads CASSPDRAGEKLFF. The CDR3 nucleotides read TGCGCCAGCAGCCCCGACAGGGCGGGGGAAAAACTGTTTTTT. Based on the CDR3 plus reference TRBV5-1 and TRBJ1-4, the full variable domain is KAGVTQTPRYLIKTRGQQVTLSCSPISGHRSVSWYQQTPGQGLQFLFEYFSETQRNKGNFPGRFSGRQFSNSRSEMNVSTLELGDSALYLCASSPDRAGEKLFFGSGTQLSVL.

This chain links TRBV7-2 with TRBJ2-6, with 10 bases lining up with TRBD1. CDR3 length: 16 amino acids. CDR1 and CDR2 (germline): SGHTA, FQGNSA. V was clipped by 4 bases and J by 3 bases; unmatched bases: 3. The CDR3 DNA reads as TGTGCCAGCAGCTCAGGACAGGGGGGTGGGGCCAACGTCCTGACTTTC. This sequence encodes CASSSGQGGGANVLTF.

This clone qualifies as medium-sized. V usage is TRBV19 and J usage is TRBJ2-7, with no clear D. CDR1 is LNHDA and CDR2 is SQIVND in the germline V gene (reference sequence). The CDR3 loop spans 13 amino acids. Deletions cut 4 bases from V and 3 bases from J, with 10 bases between. The CDR3 reads CASSKGRVYEQYF. The CDR3 DNA reads as TGTGCCAGTAGTAAAGGGCGAGTCTACGAGCAGTACTTC. Full variable domain (missing parts from reference TRBV19 and TRBJ2-7): DGGITQSPKYLFRKEGQNVTLSCEQNLNHDAMYWYRQDPGQGLRLIYYSQIVNDFQKGDIAEGYSVSREKKESFPLTVTSAQKNPTAFYLCASSKGRVYEQYFGPGTRLTVT.

The J gene is TRBJ2-7, the V gene TRBV29-1; the match to TRBD1 covers 9 bases. Germline V CDR1 and CDR2: SQVTM, ANQGSEA. The CDR3 extends over 12 amino acids. V lost 4 bases to trimming and J lost 7 bases; unmatched junction nucleotides: 5. This chain's CDR3 is CSVVTGGKEQYF. The CDR3 DNA is TGCAGCGTTGTGACAGGGGGTAAGGAGCAGTACTTC.

V and J are TRBV6-2 or TRBV6-3 and TRBJ2-2, with 8 bases that match TRBD2. Trimming at V came to 2 bases and at J to 7 bases, leaving 6 bases not matched to a gene. Germline V gives CDR1 MNHEY, CDR2 SVGEGT. CDR3 size: 15 residues. The CDR3 region has the DNA TGTGCCAGCAGTTACAGCGGGAGTGGCGGCGGGGAGCTGTTTTTT. Translation gives CASSYSGSGGGELFF.

The chain links TRBV2 to TRBJ1-5; D is uncertain. The CDR3 has 14 residues. V was shortened by 9 bases and J by 3 bases, with 15 bases between the two germline ends. Germline V gene sequence: CDR1 SNHLY, CDR2 FYNNEI. The CDR3 here is CASRAALLNQPQHF. The CDR3 nucleotides read TGTGCCAGTAGAGCGGCCTTGCTCAATCAGCCCCAGCATTTT.

V and J are TRBV7-8 and TRBJ2-1; D uncertain. Germline CDR1 reads SGHVS; CDR2 reads FQNEAQ. CDR3 size: 13 residues. V lost 4 bases, J lost 4 bases, and 8 bases lay in between. The CDR3 region is CASSSGRYNEQFF. CDR3 in DNA: TGTGCCAGCAGCTCCGGCAGATACAATGAGCAGTTCTTC.

The chain uses TRBV6-5 and TRBJ2-7; D might be TRBD1 (6 bases). The CDR3 extends over 15 amino acids. Germline assignment: CDR1 MNHEY and CDR2 SVGAGI. The germline V and J ends were trimmed by 2 bases and 3 bases, with 14 bases remaining between them. In DNA, the CDR3 is TGTGCCAGCAGTTACCGGACAGCCCCCCACTACGAGCAGTACTTC. Encoded protein: CASSYRTAPHYEQYF.

This chain joins TRBV6-5 and TRBJ2-1; possible D gene TRBD1, 6 bases. The CDR3 length is 14 residues. In germline, CDR1 is MNHEY, CDR2 SVGAGI. V lost 7 bases and J 6 bases, leaving 16 bases between the germline ends. The CDR3 DNA is TGTGCCAGCAAGGAATATTGGGGGCCCAATGAGCAGTTCTTC. This translates into CASKEYWGPNEQFF.